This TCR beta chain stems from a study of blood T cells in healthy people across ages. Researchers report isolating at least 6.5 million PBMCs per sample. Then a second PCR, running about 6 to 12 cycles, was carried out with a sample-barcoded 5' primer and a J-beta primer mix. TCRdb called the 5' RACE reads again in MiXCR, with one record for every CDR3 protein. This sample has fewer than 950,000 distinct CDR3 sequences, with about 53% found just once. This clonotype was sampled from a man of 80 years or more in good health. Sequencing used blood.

CDR3 bases: TGCAGTGCTAGCCCATATGGCTACACCTTC. Amino acids: CSASPYGYTF. J is TRBJ1-2 and V is TRBV20-1; no firm D call. The CDR3 runs 10 residues. The ends were cut back, 3 bases at V and 5 bases at J, with 4 bases in the middle. Germline CDR1 DFQATT, CDR2 SNEGSKA (reference sequence).